The text below deals with one T cell receptor (beta chain). This CDR3 comprises 14 residues. The germline gives CDR1 SGDLS, CDR2 YYNGEE. Trimming cost V 4 bases and J 4 bases, with 14 bases left between them. These data originate in a study of shared clonotypes between healthy human individuals. Data came from immunoSEQ multiplex PCR; TCRdb stores just in-frame clones and leaves some out. Of roughly 2 million clones listed, 90% to 97% were seen once; the top ten hold roughly 0.13%. This TCR was recovered from a man younger than 35 in good health. Input material: naive CD4+ T cells sorted from blood. As to subset: CD45RA+ positively selected. The genes are TRBV9 and TRBJ1-2; D might be TRBD1 (5 bases). The CDR3 loop is CASSPVGGSYGYTF. The CDR3 DNA follows: TGTGCCAGCAGCCCAGTGGGGGGGAGCTATGGCTACACCTTC.